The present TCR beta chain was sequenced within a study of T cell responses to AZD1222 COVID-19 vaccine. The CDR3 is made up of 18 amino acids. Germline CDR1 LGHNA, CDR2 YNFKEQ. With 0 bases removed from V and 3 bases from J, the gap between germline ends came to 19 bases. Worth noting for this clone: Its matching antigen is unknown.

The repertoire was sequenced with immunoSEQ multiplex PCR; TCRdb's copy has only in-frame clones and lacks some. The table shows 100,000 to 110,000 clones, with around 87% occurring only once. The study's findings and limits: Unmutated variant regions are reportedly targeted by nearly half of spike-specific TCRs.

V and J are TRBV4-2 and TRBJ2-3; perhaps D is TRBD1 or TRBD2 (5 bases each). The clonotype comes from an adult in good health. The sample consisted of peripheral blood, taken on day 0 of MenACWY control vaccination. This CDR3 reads CASSQEGRGHGETDTQYF. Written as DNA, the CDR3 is TGTGCCAGCAGCCAAGAGGGGAGAGGACACGGGGAGACAGATACGCAGTATTTT.